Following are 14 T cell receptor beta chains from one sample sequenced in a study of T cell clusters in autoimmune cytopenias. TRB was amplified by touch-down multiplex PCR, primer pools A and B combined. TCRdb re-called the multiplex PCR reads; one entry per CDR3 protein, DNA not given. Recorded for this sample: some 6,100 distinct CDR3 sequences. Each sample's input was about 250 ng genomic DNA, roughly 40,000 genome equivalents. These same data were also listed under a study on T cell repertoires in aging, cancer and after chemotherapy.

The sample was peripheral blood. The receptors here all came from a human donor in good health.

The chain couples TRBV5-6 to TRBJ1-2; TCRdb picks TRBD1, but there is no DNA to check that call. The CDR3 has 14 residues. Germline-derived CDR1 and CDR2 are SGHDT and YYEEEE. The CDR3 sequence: CASSHMTRGAGYTF.

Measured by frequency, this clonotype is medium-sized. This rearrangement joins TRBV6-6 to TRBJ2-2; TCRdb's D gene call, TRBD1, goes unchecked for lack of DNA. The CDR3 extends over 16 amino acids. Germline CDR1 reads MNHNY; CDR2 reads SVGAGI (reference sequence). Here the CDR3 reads CASSRSGQGGTGELFF.

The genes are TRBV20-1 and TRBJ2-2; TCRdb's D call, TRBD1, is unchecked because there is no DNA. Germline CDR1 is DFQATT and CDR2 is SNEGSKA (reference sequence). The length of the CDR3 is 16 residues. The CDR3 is CSARDDAGAGTGELFF.

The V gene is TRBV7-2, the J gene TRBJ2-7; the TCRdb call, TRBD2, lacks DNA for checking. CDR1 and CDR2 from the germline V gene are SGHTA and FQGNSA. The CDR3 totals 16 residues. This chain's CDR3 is CASSPRGRGGSYEQYF.

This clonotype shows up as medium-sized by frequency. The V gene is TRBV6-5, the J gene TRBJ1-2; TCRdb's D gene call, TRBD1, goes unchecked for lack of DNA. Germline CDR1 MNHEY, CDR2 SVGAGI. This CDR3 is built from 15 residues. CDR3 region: CASSSQGGANYGYTF.

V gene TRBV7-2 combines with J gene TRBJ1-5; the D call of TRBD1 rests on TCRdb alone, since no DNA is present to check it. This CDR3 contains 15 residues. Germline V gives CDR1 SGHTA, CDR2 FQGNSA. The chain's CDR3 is CASSLGTVPNQPQHF.

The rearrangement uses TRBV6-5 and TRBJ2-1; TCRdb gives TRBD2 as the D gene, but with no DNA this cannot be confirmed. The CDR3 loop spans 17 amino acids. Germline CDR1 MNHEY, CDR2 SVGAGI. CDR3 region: CASSYTSGGAGYNEQFF.

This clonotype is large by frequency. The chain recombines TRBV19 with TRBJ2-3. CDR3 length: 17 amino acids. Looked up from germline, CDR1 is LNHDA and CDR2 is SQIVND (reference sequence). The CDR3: CASSIPLRRLHTDTQYF.

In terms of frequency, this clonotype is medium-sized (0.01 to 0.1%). The CDR3 loop is CSVSGQGPYGYTF. J is TRBJ1-2 and V is TRBV29-1; with no DNA, the TCRdb D assignment of TRBD1 cannot be verified. The CDR3 contains 13 residues. Germline V gene sequence: CDR1 SQVTM, CDR2 ANQGSEA.

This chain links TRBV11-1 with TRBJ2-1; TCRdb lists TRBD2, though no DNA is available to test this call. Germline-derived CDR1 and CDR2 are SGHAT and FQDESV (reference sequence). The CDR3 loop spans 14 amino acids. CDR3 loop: CASSLSRRGNEQFF.

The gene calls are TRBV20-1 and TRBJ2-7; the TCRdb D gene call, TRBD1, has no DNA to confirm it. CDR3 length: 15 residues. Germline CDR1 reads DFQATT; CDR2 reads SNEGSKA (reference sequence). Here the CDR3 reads CSASSTTPGPYEQYF.

The CDR3 sequence: CASSFGTLTDTQYF. The genes are TRBV7-2 and TRBJ2-3; the TCRdb call, TRBD1, lacks DNA for checking. The CDR3 has 14 residues. Germline V lookup: CDR1 SGHTA, CDR2 FQGNSA.

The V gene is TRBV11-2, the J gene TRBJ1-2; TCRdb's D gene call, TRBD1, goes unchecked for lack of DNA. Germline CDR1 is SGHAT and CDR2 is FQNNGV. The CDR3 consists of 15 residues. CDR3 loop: CASSLEGTAYYGYTF.

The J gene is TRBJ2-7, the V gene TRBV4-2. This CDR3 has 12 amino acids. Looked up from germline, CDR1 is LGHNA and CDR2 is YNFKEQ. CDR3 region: CASSQDVNEQYF.